The TCR beta chain under discussion was sequenced for a study of PD-1 blockade in classical Hodgkin lymphoma. Overall study: The patients were dosed with nivolumab 3 mg/kg, infused intravenously every 2 weeks.

Study-level findings and limits: Diminished baseline TCR diversity has been reported in newly diagnosed patients relative to healthy donors.

CDR3 length: 15 amino acids. Germline CDR1 MDHEN, CDR2 SYDVKM. Trimming cost V 8 bases and J 4 bases; bases outside gene matches: 8. Worth noting for this clone: Its target is not known.

Every patient relapsed after autologous stem cell transplantation, and brentuximab vedotin exposure varied. TCRdb keeps only in-frame clones here, not all; method: immunoSEQ multiplex PCR. The data hold roughly 150,000 clones, with about 78% observed a single time. The specimen was peripheral blood mononuclear cells (PBMCs), collected before the second cycle of nivolumab. The rearrangement uses TRBV28 and TRBJ2-6; 7 bases are a match to TRBD1. This receptor was taken from a human donor with classical Hodgkin lymphoma. This chain's CDR3 is CASGTASWGANVLTF. DNA for the CDR3: TGTGCCAGCGGGACAGCTTCATGGGGGGCCAACGTCCTGACTTTC.